This is a list of T cell receptor beta chains from one sample in a study of cytomegalovirus exposure and HLA in healthy donors. Sequencing was performed with immunoSEQ multiplex PCR; in TCRdb, only in-frame clones are kept and a portion is missing. This sample contains fewer than 30,000 clones. Specimen: PBMCs. These receptors came from a man aged 25 to 40 in good health and CMV-seronegative. Each CDR3 is given with its conserved first and last residue. A D gene is named only where the DNA matches it firmly.

TRBD2	TRBV28	TRBJ2-7	TGTGCCAGCAGTCTAGGACTAGCTAAAACCTACGAGCAGTACTTC	CASSLGLAKTYEQYF
TRBD2	TRBV29-1	TRBJ2-3	TGCAGCGTTGAGTGGTCGGGACTAGCCACAGATACGCAGTATTTT	CSVEWSGLATDTQYF
TRBD2	TRBV2	TRBJ2-7	TGTGCCAGCAGTTGGAGCGGGAGAATAGACGAGCAGTACTTC	CASSWSGRIDEQYF
-	TRBV7-8	TRBJ2-7	TGTGCCAGCAGCTTAGACGACAGGTACGAGCAGTACTTC	CASSLDDRYEQYF
TRBD2	TRBV7-9	TRBJ2-3	TGTGCCAGCAGCCCCGATCTAGCGGGGCGCACAGATACGCAGTATTTT	CASSPDLAGRTDTQYF
-	TRBV5-6	TRBJ1-5	TGTGCCAGCAGCTTTAGTAGCAATCAGCCCCAGCATTTT	CASSFSSNQPQHF
TRBD1	TRBV7-2	TRBJ1-3	TGTGCCAGCAGCGCCGGACAGGGGGTTCCCGGAAACACCATATATTTT	CASSAGQGVPGNTIYF
-	TRBV7-2	TRBJ1-1	TGTGCCAGCAGCTTAGACCTGTCTAGGGGAGCTTTCTTT	CASSLDLSRGAFF
-	TRBV6-6	TRBJ2-5	TGTGCCAGCAATCCTTCCCTTCAAGAGACCCAGTACTTC	CASNPSLQETQYF
-	TRBV7-8	TRBJ1-1	TGTGCCAGCAGCCTCACGGGGACCGCGGTGGAGGGCACTGAAGCTTTCTTT	CASSLTGTAVEGTEAFF
-	TRBV2	TRBJ2-2	TGTGCCAGCAGGGCCACCGAGAACACCGGGGAGCTGTTTTTT	CASRATENTGELFF
-	TRBV5-5	TRBJ2-5	TGTGCCAGCAGCTTGGCGGGGGGCAGCGAGACCCAGTACTTC	CASSLAGGSETQYF
-	TRBV4-2	TRBJ2-7	TGTGCCAGCAGCCAAGAAGTGTCGGTCTACGAGCAGTACTTC	CASSQEVSVYEQYF
-	TRBV28	TRBJ1-2	TGTGCCAGCAGTTCAACTAGTCCCGGCCACACCTTC	CASSSTSPGHTF
TRBD1	TRBV27	TRBJ1-1	TGTGCCAGCAGGGGGAGACAGGGGACTGAAGCTTTCTTT	CASRGRQGTEAFF
-	TRBV6-1	TRBJ1-1	TGTGCCAGCAGTGAACTCGACAGGACGAGAGCTTTCTTT	CASSELDRTRAFF
-	TRBV19	TRBJ1-1	TGTGCCAGTAGTGACCAGAGCGGCACTGAAGCTTTCTTT	CASSDQSGTEAFF
-	TRBV18	TRBJ2-3	TGTGCCAGCTCACTTGGACTGACACAGGATACGCAGTATTTT	CASSLGLTQDTQYF
-	TRBV10-3	TRBJ1-2	TGTGCCATCAGTGAGACGGGGGGAGGGATGAGTGGCTACACCTTC	CAISETGGGMSGYTF
-	TRBV30	TRBJ2-4	TGTGCCTGGAGTGTAGGCAGGCCTTCCCAAAACATTCAGTACTTC	CAWSVGRPSQNIQYF
TRBD1	TRBV5-4	TRBJ2-2	TGTGCCAGCAGCCTAGGGACAGGGGATTTGGCCGGGGAGCTGTTTTTT	CASSLGTGDLAGELFF
-	TRBV5-1	TRBJ2-2	TGCGCCAGCAGGGAGCGAGTAGACCCCGGGGAGCTGTTTTTT	CASRERVDPGELFF
TRBD1	TRBV19	TRBJ2-7	TGTGCCAGTAGTATAAGGGGTCCGGGACAGGGGTCCTACGAGCAGTACTTC	CASSIRGPGQGSYEQYF
-	TRBV15	TRBJ1-5	TGTGCCACCAGCAGAGATCTTGAGAGCAATCAGCCCCAGCATTTT	CATSRDLESNQPQHF
-	TRBV19	TRBJ2-6	TGTGCCAGTAGTCCTACCCAGGGTAGCTCTGGGGCCAACGTCCTGACTTTC	CASSPTQGSSGANVLTF
-	TRBV4-3	TRBJ2-5	TGCGCCAGCAGCCAAGGGGCCGGCCTAGCGACGGAGACCCAGTACTTC	CASSQGAGLATETQYF
TRBD2	TRBV29-1	TRBJ2-7	TGCAGCGTTGGGCCCCCTGGCGGGAGTATCTCAAGCGAGCAGTACTTC	CSVGPPGGSISSEQYF
TRBD1	TRBV9	TRBJ1-1	TGTGCCAGCAGCGGGACAGGACTTATGAACACTGAAGCTTTCTTT	CASSGTGLMNTEAFF
-	TRBV9	TRBJ1-4	TGTGCCAGCAGCGTAGTTGCGGGATATCGTGAAAAACTGTTTTTT	CASSVVAGYREKLFF
TRBD1	TRBV11-2	TRBJ2-1	TGTGCCAGCAGCCTTACAGGGGGCTCCTACAATGAGCAGTTCTTC	CASSLTGGSYNEQFF
-	TRBV6-4	TRBJ2-2	TGTGCCAGCAGTGCAGGGAACACCGGGGAGCTGTTTTTT	CASSAGNTGELFF
TRBD1	TRBV7-9	TRBJ1-4	TGTGCCAGCAGCTTTCAGGACAGGGTGGGGAATGAAAAACTGTTTTTT	CASSFQDRVGNEKLFF
TRBD2	TRBV7-6	TRBJ2-7	TGTGCCAGCAGCTTAGGCCGGACTAGCGGGAACTGGATGTTATCCCACGAGCAGTACTTC	CASSLGRTSGNWMLSHEQYF
-	TRBV5-5	TRBJ1-3	TGTGCCAGCAGCCTTATTCGACAGAGCTCTGGAAACACCATATATTTT	CASSLIRQSSGNTIYF
-	TRBV5-5	TRBJ2-7	TGTGCCAGCAGCTGGGGGGACTCAGACGAGCAGTACTTC	CASSWGDSDEQYF
-	TRBV5-1	TRBJ2-2	TGCGCCAGCAGCTTGACGGGGGTCGGGGAGCTGTTTTTT	CASSLTGVGELFF
TRBD2	TRBV27	TRBJ2-5	TGTGCCAGCAGTCCCCTAGCGGGTTCACAAGAGACCCAGTACTTC	CASSPLAGSQETQYF
-	TRBV18	TRBJ1-3	TGTGCCAGCTCACCCGGACTGGCAGGCTCTGGAAACACCATATATTTT	CASSPGLAGSGNTIYF
TRBD1	TRBV6-5	TRBJ1-1	TGTGCCAGCGGGACAGGTGTAAAGACTGAAGCTTTCTTT	CASGTGVKTEAFF
TRBD1	TRBV2	TRBJ1-2	TGTGCCAGCACCGGGACAGGCTCCTATGGCTACACCTTC	CASTGTGSYGYTF
TRBD2	TRBV5-6	TRBJ2-5	TGTGCCAGCAGCTTGTTGGTACTAGCGGGGGGGGGAGAGACCCAGTACTTC	CASSLLVLAGGGETQYF